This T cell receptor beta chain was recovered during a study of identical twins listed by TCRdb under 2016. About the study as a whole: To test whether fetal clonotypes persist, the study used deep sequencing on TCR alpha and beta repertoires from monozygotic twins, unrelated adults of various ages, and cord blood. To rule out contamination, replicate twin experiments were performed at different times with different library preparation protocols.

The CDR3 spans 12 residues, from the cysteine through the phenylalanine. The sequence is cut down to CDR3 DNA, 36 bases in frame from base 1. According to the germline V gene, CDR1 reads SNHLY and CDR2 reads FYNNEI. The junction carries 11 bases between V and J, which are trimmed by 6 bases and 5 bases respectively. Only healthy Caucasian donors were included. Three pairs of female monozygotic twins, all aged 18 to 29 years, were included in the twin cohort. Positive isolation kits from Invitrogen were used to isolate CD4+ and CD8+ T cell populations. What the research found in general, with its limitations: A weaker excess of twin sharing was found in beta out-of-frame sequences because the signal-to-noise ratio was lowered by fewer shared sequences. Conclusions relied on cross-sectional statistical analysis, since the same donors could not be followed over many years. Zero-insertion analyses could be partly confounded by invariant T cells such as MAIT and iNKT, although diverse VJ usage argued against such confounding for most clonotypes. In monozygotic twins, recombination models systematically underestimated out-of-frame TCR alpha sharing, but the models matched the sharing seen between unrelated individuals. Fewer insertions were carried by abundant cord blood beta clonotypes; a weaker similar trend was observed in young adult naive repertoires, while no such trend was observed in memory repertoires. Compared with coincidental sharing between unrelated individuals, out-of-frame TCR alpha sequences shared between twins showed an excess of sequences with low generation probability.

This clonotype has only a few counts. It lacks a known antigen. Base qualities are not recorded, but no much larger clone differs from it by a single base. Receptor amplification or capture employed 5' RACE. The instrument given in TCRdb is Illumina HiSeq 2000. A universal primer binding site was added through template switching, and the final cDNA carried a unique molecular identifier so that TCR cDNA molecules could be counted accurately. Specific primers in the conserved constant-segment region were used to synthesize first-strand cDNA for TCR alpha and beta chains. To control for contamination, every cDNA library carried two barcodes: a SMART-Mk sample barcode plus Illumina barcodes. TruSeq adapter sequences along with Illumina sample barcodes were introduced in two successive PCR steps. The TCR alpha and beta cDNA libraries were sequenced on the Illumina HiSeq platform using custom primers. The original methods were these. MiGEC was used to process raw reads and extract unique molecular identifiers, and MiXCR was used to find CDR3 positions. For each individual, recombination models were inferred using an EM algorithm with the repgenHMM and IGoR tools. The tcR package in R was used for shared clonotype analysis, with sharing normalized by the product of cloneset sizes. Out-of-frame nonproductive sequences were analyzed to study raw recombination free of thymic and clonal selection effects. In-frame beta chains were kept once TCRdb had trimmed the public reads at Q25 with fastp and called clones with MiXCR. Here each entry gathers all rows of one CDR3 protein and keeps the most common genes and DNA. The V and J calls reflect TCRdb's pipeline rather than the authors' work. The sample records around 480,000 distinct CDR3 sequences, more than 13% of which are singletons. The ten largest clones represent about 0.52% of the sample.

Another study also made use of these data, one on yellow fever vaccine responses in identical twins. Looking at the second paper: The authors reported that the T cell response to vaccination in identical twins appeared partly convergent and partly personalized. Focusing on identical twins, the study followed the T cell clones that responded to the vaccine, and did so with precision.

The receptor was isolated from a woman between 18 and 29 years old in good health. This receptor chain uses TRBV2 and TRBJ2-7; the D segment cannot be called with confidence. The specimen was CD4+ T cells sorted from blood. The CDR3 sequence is CASRYLTHEQYF. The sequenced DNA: TGTGCCAGCAGATACCTAACCCACGAGCAGTACTTC.